The rows below give T cell receptor beta chains drawn from one sample of a study of CXCR3-negative and CXCR3-positive naive CD8 T cells. TCRdb reprocessed the 5' RACE reads and stores each CDR3 protein as one record, lacking DNA. The specimen's table records approximately 100,000 distinct CDR3 sequences. The sample comprised naive CXCR3+ CD8+ T cells from blood. Every receptor here comes from a human donor in good health. Some clones in this sample may be carry-over from other donors' samples. Both conserved end residues are part of each CDR3.

cdr3_aa: CASSTLLVGTDTQYF
j_call: TRBJ2-3
v_call: TRBV12-3/TRBV12-4

cdr3_aa: CASSLPRMEQFF
j_call: TRBJ2-1
v_call: TRBV12-3/TRBV12-4

cdr3_aa: CASSSLRNEQFF
j_call: TRBJ2-1
v_call: TRBV27

cdr3_aa: CASSLGRNVRHNEQFF
j_call: TRBJ2-1
v_call: TRBV11-2

cdr3_aa: CASSPYLDRTHTVNTEAFF
j_call: TRBJ1-1
v_call: TRBV18

cdr3_aa: CASSLAWGVGYEQYF
j_call: TRBJ2-7
v_call: TRBV7-9

cdr3_aa: CASSQDAGGGGNSPLHF
j_call: TRBJ1-6
v_call: TRBV4-1

cdr3_aa: CASSLSGDYEQYF
j_call: TRBJ2-7
v_call: TRBV27

cdr3_aa: CASSQGLARENNEQFF
j_call: TRBJ2-1
v_call: TRBV14

cdr3_aa: CASSPGQGRYF
j_call: TRBJ2-7
v_call: TRBV3-1

cdr3_aa: CASSVGTSGITDTQYF
j_call: TRBJ2-3
v_call: TRBV9

cdr3_aa: CASSLFSEPYQPQHF
j_call: TRBJ1-5
v_call: TRBV7-2

cdr3_aa: CASSPAGRGGQPQHF
j_call: TRBJ1-5
v_call: TRBV7-9

cdr3_aa: CASSTSGLYTGELFF
j_call: TRBJ2-2
v_call: TRBV27

cdr3_aa: CSARTGPNTGELFF
j_call: TRBJ2-2
v_call: TRBV20-1

cdr3_aa: CSARAYSGTGTSTDTQYF
j_call: TRBJ2-3
v_call: TRBV20-1

cdr3_aa: CASSPPPSTVNTEAFF
j_call: TRBJ1-1
v_call: TRBV6-2/TRBV6-3

cdr3_aa: CASSWGASGGASPYNEQFF
j_call: TRBJ2-1
v_call: TRBV6-2/TRBV6-3

cdr3_aa: CATSRASTDTQYF
j_call: TRBJ2-3
v_call: TRBV15